This note documents a single T cell receptor (beta chain) sequence. What it recognizes is unknown. PCR employed 60 Vbeta and 13 Jbeta primers. Using immunoSEQ multiplex PCR, the repertoire was profiled, and TCRdb retains in-frame clones only, with some absent. The sample lists about 160,000 clones, approximately 78% occurring once. This record belongs to a study of cytomegalovirus exposure and HLA in healthy donors. Findings of the study overall: Common viral pathogens (according to a later analysis) appeared linked to several of the most significant clusters.

The length of the CDR3 is 14 residues. Germline CDR1 reads GTSNPN; CDR2 reads SVGIG (reference sequence). With 4 bases removed from V and 1 base from J, the gap between germline ends came to 12 bases. The sample was PBMCs. The chain combines TRBV30 with TRBJ2-3; D may be TRBD2 (7 bases). This clonotype was obtained from a girl aged 2-10 years in good health and CMV-seropositive. CDR3 region: CAWTFGGRTDTQYF. The CDR3 DNA follows: TGTGCCTGGACTTTCGGGGGGCGCACAGATACGCAGTATTTT.